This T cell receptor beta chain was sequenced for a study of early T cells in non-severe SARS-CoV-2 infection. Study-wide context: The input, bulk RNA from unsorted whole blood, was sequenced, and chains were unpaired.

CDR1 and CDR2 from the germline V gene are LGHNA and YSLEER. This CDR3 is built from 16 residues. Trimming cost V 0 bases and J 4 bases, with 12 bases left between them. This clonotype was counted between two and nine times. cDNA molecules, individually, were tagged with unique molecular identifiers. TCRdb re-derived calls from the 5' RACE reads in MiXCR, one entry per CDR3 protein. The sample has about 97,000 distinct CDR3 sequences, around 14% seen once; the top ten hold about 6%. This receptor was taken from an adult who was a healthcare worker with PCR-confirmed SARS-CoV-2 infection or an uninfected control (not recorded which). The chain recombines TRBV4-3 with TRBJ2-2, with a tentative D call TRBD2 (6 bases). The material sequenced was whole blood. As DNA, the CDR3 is TGCGCCAGCAGCCAAGACGTGTTGCGGGGCACCGGGGAGCTGTTTTTT. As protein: CASSQDVLRGTGELFF.